The TCR beta chain under discussion was sequenced for a study of molecular identifiers for immune sequencing clone quantification. A remark on this clonotype: One junction end disagrees with the germline gene, perhaps due to a read error.

Germline loops: CDR1 SGHAT, CDR2 FQNNGV. The CDR3 runs to 15 residues. TCRdb ran MiXCR on the PCR reads and lists one entry per CDR3 protein. The sample consists of 600,000 to 650,000 distinct CDR3 sequences, around 20% of them appearing once. V usage is TRBV11-2 and J usage is TRBJ1-1; 8 bases are a match to TRBD1. The sequence was collected from a human donor in good health. Some libraries in this study had Jurkat cell RNA spiked in. Material for sequencing was naive CD8+ T cells from blood, with Jurkat cell RNA spiked in. Subset reported: FACS-sorted CD8+CD4-CCR7+CD45RA+ naive T cells. CDR3 DNA sequence: TGTGCCAGCAGCTTTGTACAGGGGGTGATGACTGCAGCTTTCTTT. This codes for CASSFVQGVMTAAFF.